A single sample gave rise to the 28 T cell receptor beta chains below, sequenced in a study of blood T cell repertoires in COVID-19. Sequencing was performed with immunoSEQ multiplex PCR; in TCRdb, only in-frame clones are kept and a portion is missing. The repertoire holds about 170,000 clones, about nine tenths seen once, with about 26% in the top ten. The source material was peripheral blood. The source of these receptors is a man aged 60 to 69 with acute or convalescent COVID-19.

The CDR3 protein is CAPGGEAFF. The CDR3 nucleotides read TGTGCCCCCGGGGGGGAAGCTTTCTTT. The V gene is TRBV12-3 or TRBV12-4, the J gene TRBJ1-1; tentatively, D is TRBD1 (5 bases). The CDR3 has 9 amino acids. Between the trimmed V and J ends, which lost 11 bases and 8 bases, there was a span of 9 bases.

The chain couples TRBV7-9 to TRBJ2-2; TRBD1 aligns across 9 bases. J was trimmed by 4 bases and V by 3 bases; bases with no gene match: 9. The CDR3 has 17 residues. From germline, CDR1 is SEHNR and CDR2 FQNEAQ (reference sequence). The CDR3 region is CASSFGRDRVITGELFF. CDR3 nucleotide sequence: TGTGCCAGCAGCTTTGGCCGGGACAGGGTGATCACCGGGGAGCTGTTTTTT.

The gene calls are TRBV7-9 and TRBJ1-1; D remains unclear. Germline V gene data show CDR1 as SEHNR and CDR2 as FQNEAQ (reference sequence). Trimming took 4 bases from V and 2 from J, leaving 11 bases between them. The CDR3 is 14 amino acids. CDR3 sequence reads: CASSSPPGNTEAFF. CDR3 coding DNA: TGTGCCAGCAGCTCACCGCCGGGAAACACTGAAGCTTTCTTT.

This clone was recorded once. This chain joins TRBV19 and TRBJ1-5; D gene uncertain. Germline assignment: CDR1 LNHDA and CDR2 SQIVND (reference sequence). V lost 7 bases and J lost 3, with 7 bases in between. The CDR3 extends over 12 amino acids. The CDR3 DNA is TGTGCCAGTAATTTGTACAATCAGCCCCAGCATTTT. It translates to CASNLYNQPQHF.

As DNA, the CDR3 is TGTGCCAGCAGTTCAGCAGGGGGCCATGGCTACACCTTC. Amino acids: CASSSAGGHGYTF. The rearrangement uses TRBV12-3 or TRBV12-4 and TRBJ1-2, with 8 bases identical to TRBD1. The CDR3 has 13 amino acids. V was clipped by 4 bases and J by 6 bases; unmatched bases: 4.

The V gene is TRBV5-1, the J gene TRBJ1-2, with D tentatively TRBD1 (5 bases). The V end was cut by 0 bases, the J end by 7 bases, with 7 bases between. CDR1 and CDR2 (germline): SGHRS, YFSETQ. This CDR3 has 12 amino acids. The CDR3 nucleotides are TGCGCCAGCAGCTTGGAAGGGGTTGGCTACACCTTC. Amino acid sequence: CASSLEGVGYTF. Complete variable domain (other parts from reference TRBV5-1 and TRBJ1-2): KAGVTQTPRYLIKTRGQQVTLSCSPISGHRSVSWYQQTPGQGLQFLFEYFSETQRNKGNFPGRFSGRQFSNSRSEMNVSTLELGDSALYLCASSLEGVGYTFGSGTRLTVV.

The chain combines TRBV5-1 with TRBJ2-5; 14 bases agree with TRBD2. Per germline, CDR1 SGHRS and CDR2 YFSETQ. This CDR3 has 16 residues. The V segment lost 4 bases and the J segment 2 bases; nucleotides outside the gene matches: 4. The CDR3 nucleotides read TGCGCCAGCAGCCAAGGGACTAGCGGGAGACAAGAGACCCAGTACTTC. Translating it yields CASSQGTSGRQETQYF. Drawing the rest from reference TRBV5-1 and TRBJ2-5, the complete variable domain is KAGVTQTPRYLIKTRGQQVTLSCSPISGHRSVSWYQQTPGQGLQFLFEYFSETQRNKGNFPGRFSGRQFSNSRSEMNVSTLELGDSALYLCASSQGTSGRQETQYFGPGTRLLVL.

CDR3 nucleotide sequence: TGTGCCAGCAGTTTATTCGGGGAAGGCTACACCTTC. This translates into CASSLFGEGYTF. The rearrangement joins TRBV12-3 or TRBV12-4 to TRBJ1-2; unclear D gene. The V end lost 2 bases, the J end lost 8 bases, and 9 bases lay between the germline ends. The CDR3 loop spans 12 amino acids.

V usage is TRBV5-1 and J usage is TRBJ2-5; no clear D. Trimming pared 3 bases from V and 0 bases from J, leaving 9 bases between. The CDR3 spans 14 residues. Germline V CDR1 and CDR2: SGHRS, YFSETQ. The CDR3 spells CASSSGRNQETQYF. CDR3 nucleotide sequence: TGCGCCAGCAGCTCCGGCAGGAACCAAGAGACCCAGTACTTC.

V usage is TRBV5-1 and J usage is TRBJ1-1; no clear D gene. CDR1 and CDR2 (germline): SGHRS, YFSETQ. The V gene lost 0 bases and the J gene lost 1 base, with 7 bases spanning the gap. This CDR3 is built from 14 residues. The CDR3 DNA reads TGCGCCAGCAGCTTGGTGGAGGGGAACACTGAAGCTTTCTTT. Translation gives CASSLVEGNTEAFF.

The chain combines TRBV9 with TRBJ2-3, with a weak D call TRBD1 (5 bases). Germline CDR1 and CDR2: SGDLS and YYNGEE. The V end was cut by 4 bases, the J end by 2 bases, with 8 bases between. The CDR3 runs 13 residues. The CDR3 sequence is CASSPDNTDTQYF. CDR3 DNA sequence: TGTGCCAGCAGCCCGGACAACACAGATACGCAGTATTTT.

The chain uses TRBV5-8 and TRBJ2-5; 7 nucleotides line up with TRBD1. The CDR3 covers 15 residues. V shed 1 base and J 7 bases; nucleotides not matched to a gene: 10. Germline CDR1 SGHTS, CDR2 YDEGEE. In DNA form, the CDR3 reads TGTGCCAGCAGCTTGCCGAGTACAGGGGTAGTGACCCAGTACTTC. Translating it yields CASSLPSTGVVTQYF.

V gene TRBV7-8 combines with J gene TRBJ2-2; TRBD2 matches at 8 bases. The CDR3 covers 17 residues. In germline, CDR1 is SGHVS, CDR2 FQNEAQ. V trimming: 5 bases; J trimming: 0 bases; junction bases outside the gene matches: 8. In DNA form, the CDR3 reads TGTGCCAGCAGCCTTCTACTGGGACTAGCGAACACCGGGGAGCTGTTTTTT. Protein product: CASSLLLGLANTGELFF.

The J gene is TRBJ2-3, the V gene TRBV19, with 14 bases identical to TRBD2. Germline loops: CDR1 LNHDA, CDR2 SQIVND (reference sequence). Germline trimming cut 4 bases from V and 2 bases from J; bases unmatched to any gene: 5. The CDR3 is 17 residues long. Here the CDR3 reads CASSTETSGRVTDTQYF. The CDR3 bases are TGTGCCAGTAGTACGGAGACTAGCGGGAGGGTCACAGATACGCAGTATTTT.

In DNA form, the CDR3 reads TGCACCAGCAGCCAACTGTTGACGGACAGCTATGGCTACACCTTC. Protein: CTSSQLLTDSYGYTF. The chain combines TRBV1 with TRBJ1-2; the D call in the table, TRBD1, was not verified against the DNA. TRBV1 is tagged as a pseudogene. The CDR3 is 15 amino acids.

The genes are TRBV6-6 and TRBJ2-6, with 8 bases that match TRBD1. The CDR3 is 19 amino acids. In germline, CDR1 is MNHNY, CDR2 SVGAGI (reference sequence). V trimming: 6 bases; J trimming: 1 base; junction bases outside the gene matches: 14. This CDR3 reads CASSSRQGQAYSGANVLTF. The CDR3 DNA reads as TGTGCCAGCAGCTCCCGGCAGGGACAGGCCTATTCTGGGGCCAACGTCCTGACTTTC.

The chain joins TRBV11-2 to TRBJ2-3; no firm D call. The CDR3 length is 14 residues. The V end lost 1 base, the J end lost 3 bases, and 8 bases lay between the germline ends. Germline CDR1 is SGHAT and CDR2 is FQNNGV. As DNA, the CDR3 is TGTGCCAGCAGCTTAGGATCGGTTACAGATACGCAGTATTTT. This translates into CASSLGSVTDTQYF.

V is TRBV10-3 and J is TRBJ1-5; a weak D match, TRBD1 (5 bases). The germline V and J ends were trimmed by 4 bases and 2 bases, with 6 bases remaining between them. Germline V CDR1 and CDR2: ENHRY, SYGVKD. The CDR3 runs to 13 residues. The CDR3 here is CAISARGNQPQHF. The CDR3 coding sequence is TGTGCCATCAGTGCCAGGGGCAATCAGCCCCAGCATTTT.

This clone was detected ten times or more. The chain is built from TRBV27 and TRBJ2-7; 7 positions agree with TRBD1. This CDR3 contains 14 residues. The germline gives CDR1 MNHEY, CDR2 SMNVEV (reference sequence). The V gene end was trimmed by 4 bases and the J gene end by 3 bases; junction bases not matched to a gene: 6. CDR3 coding DNA: TGTGCCAGCAGTTCCGGGACAGCGGTCTACGAGCAGTACTTC. Protein product: CASSSGTAVYEQYF.

This clone was counted once. The CDR3 DNA reads as TGTGCCATCAGTGCAAGCGAGAGCTCCTACAATGAGCAGTTCTTC. Its translation is CAISASESSYNEQFF. The V call is TRBV10-3, the J call TRBJ2-1; no clear D. Germline loops: CDR1 ENHRY, CDR2 SYGVKD. This CDR3 has 15 amino acids. Deletions cut 4 bases from V and 0 bases from J, with 10 bases between.

This clone appeared a single time. The rearrangement joins TRBV5-4 to TRBJ2-7, with no clear D. Germline CDR1 reads SGHNT; CDR2 reads YYREEE (reference sequence). The V gene lost 0 bases and the J gene lost 3 bases, with 13 bases spanning the gap. This CDR3 comprises 15 residues. CDR3 coding DNA: TGTGCCAGCAGCTTGGACCCCGCGGAACTCTACGAGCAGTACTTC. Amino acids: CASSLDPAELYEQYF.

The chain recombines TRBV30 with TRBJ2-2; 9 bases align to TRBD1. The CDR3 is 14 residues long. Germline V lookup: CDR1 GTSNPN, CDR2 SVGIG (reference sequence). V lost 1 base and J lost 8; bases outside the gene matches: 5. This CDR3 reads CAWSAGTGWGELFF. The DNA for the CDR3 is TGTGCCTGGAGTGCCGGGACAGGGTGGGGGGAGCTGTTTTTT.

This chain links TRBV10-1 with TRBJ2-2; possibly TRBD1 for D (6 bases). The length of the CDR3 is 14 residues. Germline V gene data show CDR1 as WNHNN and CDR2 as SYGVQD (reference sequence). Trimming took 4 bases from V and 6 from J, leaving 12 bases between them. CDR3 nucleotide sequence: TGCGCCAGCAGTGCGGGCAGGGGATCCGGGGAGCTGTTTTTT. It specifies CASSAGRGSGELFF.

This rearrangement joins TRBV29-1 to TRBJ2-1, with 8 bases fitting TRBD1. Trimming cost V 5 bases and J 9 bases; bases outside gene matches: 6. Germline CDR1 reads SQVTM; CDR2 reads ANQGSEA. This CDR3 spans 12 amino acids. The CDR3 region is CSVRQGAGEQFF. The CDR3 DNA follows: TGCAGCGTTCGTCAGGGGGCCGGTGAGCAGTTCTTC.

This chain connects TRBV5-1 to TRBJ2-3; 12 positions agree with TRBD2. Losses at the gene ends were 5 bases for V and 4 bases for J; bases not matched to a gene: 5. Germline V gives CDR1 SGHRS, CDR2 YFSETQ. This CDR3 spans 15 amino acids. CDR3 DNA sequence: TGCGCCAGCAGACCTAGCGGGGGGGCCCCAGATACGCAGTATTTT. This encodes CASRPSGGAPDTQYF.

This clone was detected once. This sequence joins TRBV6-6 and TRBJ2-2, with unresolved D. V gave up 5 bases and J gave up 0 bases, with 16 bases separating them. Germline V gene data show CDR1 as MNHNY and CDR2 as SVGAGI (reference sequence). The CDR3 has 17 residues. The CDR3 region has the DNA TGTGCCAGCAGTCGCAAATCAGGCACAACGAACACCGGGGAGCTGTTTTTT. Translating gives CASSRKSGTTNTGELFF.

The rearrangement uses TRBV18 and TRBJ1-3; no clear D gene. Per germline, CDR1 KGHSH and CDR2 LQKENI. The CDR3 is made up of 15 amino acids. V lost 3 bases to trimming and J lost 0 bases, with 9 bases between them. The CDR3 DNA reads TGTGCCAGCTCACCTAACCTGAGCTCTGGAAACACCATATATTTT. This translates into CASSPNLSSGNTIYF.

About this clone itself: This sample also contains other DNA sequences that code for the same CDR3. The gene calls are TRBV9 and TRBJ1-1; D unclear. Between the trimmed V and J ends, which lost 0 bases and 0 bases, there was a span of 6 bases. The length of the CDR3 is 14 residues. The germline gives CDR1 SGDLS, CDR2 YYNGEE. The CDR3 DNA reads TGTGCCAGCAGCGTAGGCGGAATGAACACTGAAGCTTTCTTT. This gives the protein CASSVGGMNTEAFF.